This TCR beta chain was identified in a study of blood T cell repertoires in COVID-19 (dated by TCRdb to about 2020). Regarding the research as a whole: The collaborator samples originated in the United States, Italy and Spain and spanned the acute and convalescent phases of COVID-19. The prospective study material was composed of cDNA or gDNA derived from T cells, B-cell-depleted T cells, or PBMCs. Sample metadata almost always included a de-identified subject ID, COVID-19 status, age in years and sex. Subjects who had been exposed to COVID-19, were actively infected with it, or had recovered from it provided the deeply sampled blood TCRbeta repertoires that made up the dataset. Where available, HLA class I and class II types were taken from metadata supplied by the sample provider and were not determined by assay-based typing. The repertoires were made available in a free public database intended to serve as a resource for research on the immune response to SARS-CoV-2. Samples were obtained from the ongoing ImmuneRACE study (first 160 participants) and from 950 to 1,500 subjects provided by 6 global collaborators.

A word on this clone: The antigen this receptor binds is unknown. No much larger clone exists at a distance of one base, and base qualities are not known.

V is pared back by 4 bases and J by 3 bases, with 13 bases lying between the germline termini. Taken from the germline V gene (reference sequence), the CDR1 and CDR2 loops are SGHKS and YYEKEE. There are 14 amino acids in the CDR3, from cysteine to phenylalanine inclusive. Only CDR3 DNA is held: 42 bases, read in frame from base 1. In Seattle, one collaborating source enrolled patients while the infection was active and tracked those patients longitudinally over the course of disease. The collaborating institutions used their own protocols to collect whole blood in K2EDTA tubes. For TCRbeta analysis, collaborator samples were shipped as frozen whole blood, as isolated PBMCs, or as DNA extracted from either sample type. Paper-wide results and their limitations: The quantity of clinical and demographic metadata differed by source and by participant and was supplied without curation.

TCRbeta CDR3 regions were amplified from genomic DNA using the immunoSEQ Assay, a bias-controlled multiplex PCR. Processing in the source paper ran as follows. The number of nucleated cells in each sample was estimated by amplification of reference gene primers within the assay. Sequence reads were collapsed and filtered to measure the absolute abundance of every unique TCRbeta CDR3 rearrangement. For each sample, productive Simpson clonality was calculated as the square root of Simpson's diversity index over productive rearrangements. TCRdb provides this immuneACCESS table in a form limited to in-frame rearrangements. Some clones are lacking; in checked studies, under half of them reflect an unresolved V gene, and why the rest are absent is not known. The V and J calls and clone size come from that table; D and trimming were worked out from the DNA. For this sample there are fewer than 450,000 clones; 70% to 90% appear just once. The ten largest clones take up about 12% of the sample.

The chain employs TRBV5-5 and TRBJ1-2; the D gene is not confidently resolved. Sequenced sample: peripheral blood. The sequence derives from a woman aged 50 to 60 with COVID-19, enrolled during active disease. At the DNA level, the sequence is TGTGCCAGCAGCACCCAACCGGAGGACTATGGCTACACCTTC. Translated, this gives CASSTQPEDYGYTF.